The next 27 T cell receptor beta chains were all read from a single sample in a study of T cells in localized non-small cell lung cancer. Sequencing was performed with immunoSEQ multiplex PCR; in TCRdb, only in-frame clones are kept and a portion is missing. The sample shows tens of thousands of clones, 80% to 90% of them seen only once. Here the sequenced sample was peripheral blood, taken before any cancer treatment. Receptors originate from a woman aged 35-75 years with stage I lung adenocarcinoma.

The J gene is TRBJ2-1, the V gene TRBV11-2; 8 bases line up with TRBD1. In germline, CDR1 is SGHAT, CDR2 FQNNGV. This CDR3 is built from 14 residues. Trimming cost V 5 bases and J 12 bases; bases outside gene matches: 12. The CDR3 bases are TGTGCCAGCAGCCCCATTCCGGGACAGGTAGCGCAGTTCTTC. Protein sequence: CASSPIPGQVAQFF.

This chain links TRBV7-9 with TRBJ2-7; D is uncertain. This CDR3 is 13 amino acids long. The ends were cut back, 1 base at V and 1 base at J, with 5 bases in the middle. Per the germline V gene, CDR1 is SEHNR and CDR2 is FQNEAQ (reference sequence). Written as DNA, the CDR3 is TGTGCCAGCAGCTTAGGGAAATCCTACGAGCAGTACTTC. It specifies CASSLGKSYEQYF.

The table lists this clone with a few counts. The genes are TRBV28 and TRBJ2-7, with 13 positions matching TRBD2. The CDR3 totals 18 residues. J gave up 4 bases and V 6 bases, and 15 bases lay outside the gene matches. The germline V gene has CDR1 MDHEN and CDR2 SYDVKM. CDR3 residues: CASRGQRTSGSASYEQYF. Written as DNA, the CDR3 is TGTGCCAGCAGAGGGCAAAGGACTAGCGGGAGCGCTAGTTACGAGCAGTACTTC.

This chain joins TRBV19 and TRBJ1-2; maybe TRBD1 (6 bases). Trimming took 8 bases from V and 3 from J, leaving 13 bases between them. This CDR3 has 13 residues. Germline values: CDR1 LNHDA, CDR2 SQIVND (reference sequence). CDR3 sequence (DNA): TGTGCCAGTCTCGGGGGGCGCGACTATGGCTACACCTTC. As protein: CASLGGRDYGYTF.

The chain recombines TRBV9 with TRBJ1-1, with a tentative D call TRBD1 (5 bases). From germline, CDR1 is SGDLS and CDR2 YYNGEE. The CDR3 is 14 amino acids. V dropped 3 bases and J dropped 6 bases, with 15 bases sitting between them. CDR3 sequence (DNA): TGTGCCAGCAGCGCCGATTGGGGGGGAGCTGAAGCTTTCTTT. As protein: CASSADWGGAEAFF.

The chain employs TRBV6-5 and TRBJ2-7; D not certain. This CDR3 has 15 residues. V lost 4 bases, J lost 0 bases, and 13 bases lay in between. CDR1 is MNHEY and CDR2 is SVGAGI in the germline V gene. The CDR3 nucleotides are TGTGCCAGCAGTTCCGGACGCCCGAGCTCCTACGAGCAGTACTTC. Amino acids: CASSSGRPSSYEQYF.

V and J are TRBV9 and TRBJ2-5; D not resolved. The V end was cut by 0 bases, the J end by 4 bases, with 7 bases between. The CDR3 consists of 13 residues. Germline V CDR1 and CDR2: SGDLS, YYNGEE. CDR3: CASSVGQAETQYF. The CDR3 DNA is TGTGCCAGCAGCGTAGGGCAAGCAGAGACCCAGTACTTC.

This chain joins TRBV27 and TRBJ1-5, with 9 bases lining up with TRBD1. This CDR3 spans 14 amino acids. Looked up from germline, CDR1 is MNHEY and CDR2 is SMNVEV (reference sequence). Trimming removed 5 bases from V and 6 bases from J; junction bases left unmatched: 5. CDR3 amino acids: CASSTLQGAQPQHF. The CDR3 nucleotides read TGTGCCAGCAGTACCCTACAGGGGGCTCAGCCCCAGCATTTT.

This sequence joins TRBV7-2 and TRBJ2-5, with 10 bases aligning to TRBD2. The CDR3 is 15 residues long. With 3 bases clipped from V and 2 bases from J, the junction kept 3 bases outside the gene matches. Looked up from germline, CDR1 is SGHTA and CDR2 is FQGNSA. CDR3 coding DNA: TGTGCCAGCAGCTTCACTAGCGGGGAGCAAGAGACCCAGTACTTC. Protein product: CASSFTSGEQETQYF.

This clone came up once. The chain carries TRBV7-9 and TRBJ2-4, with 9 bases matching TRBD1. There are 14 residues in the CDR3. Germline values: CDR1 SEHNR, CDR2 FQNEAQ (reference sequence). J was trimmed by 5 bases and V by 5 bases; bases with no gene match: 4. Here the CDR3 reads CASSQGQGENIQYF. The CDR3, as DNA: TGTGCCAGCAGCCAGGGACAGGGAGAAAACATTCAGTACTTC.

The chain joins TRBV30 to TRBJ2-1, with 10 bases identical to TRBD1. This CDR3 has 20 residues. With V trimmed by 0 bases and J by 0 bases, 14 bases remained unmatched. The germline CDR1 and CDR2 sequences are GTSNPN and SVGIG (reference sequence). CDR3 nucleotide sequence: TGTGCCTGGAGTGTACTTCCCGGACAGGGGGGAAAAAGCTCCTACAATGAGCAGTTCTTC. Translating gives CAWSVLPGQGGKSSYNEQFF.

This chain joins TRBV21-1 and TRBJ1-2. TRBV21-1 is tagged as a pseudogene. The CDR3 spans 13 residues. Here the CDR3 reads CASSLSPQGGYTF. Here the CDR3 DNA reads TGTGCCAGCAGCCTGAGCCCACAAGGTGGCTACACCTTC.

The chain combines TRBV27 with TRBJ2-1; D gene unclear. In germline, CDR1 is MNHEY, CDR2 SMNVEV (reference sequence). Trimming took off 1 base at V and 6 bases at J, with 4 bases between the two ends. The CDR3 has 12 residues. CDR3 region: CASSLLGNEQFF. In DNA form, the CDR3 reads TGTGCCAGCAGTTTATTGGGCAATGAGCAGTTCTTC.

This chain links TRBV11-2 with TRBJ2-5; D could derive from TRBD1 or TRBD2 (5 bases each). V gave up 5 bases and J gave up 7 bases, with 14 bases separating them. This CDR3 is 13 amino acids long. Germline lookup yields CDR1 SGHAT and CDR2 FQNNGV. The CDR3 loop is CASSAPVGATQYF. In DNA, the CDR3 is TGTGCCAGCAGCGCCCCAGTCGGGGCGACCCAGTACTTC.

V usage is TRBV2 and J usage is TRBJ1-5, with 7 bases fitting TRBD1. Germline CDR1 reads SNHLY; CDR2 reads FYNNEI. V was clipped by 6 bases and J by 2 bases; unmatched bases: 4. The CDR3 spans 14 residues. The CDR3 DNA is TGTGCCAGCAGGAGAGGGACAGGCAATCAGCCCCAGCATTTT. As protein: CASRRGTGNQPQHF.

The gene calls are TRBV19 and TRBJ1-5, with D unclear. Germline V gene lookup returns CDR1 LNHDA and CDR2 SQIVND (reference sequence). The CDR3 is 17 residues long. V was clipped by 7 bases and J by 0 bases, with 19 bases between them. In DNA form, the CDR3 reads TGTGCCAGTACCAGGAACGGTGGGCAGTATAGCAATCAGCCCCAGCATTTT. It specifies CASTRNGGQYSNQPQHF.

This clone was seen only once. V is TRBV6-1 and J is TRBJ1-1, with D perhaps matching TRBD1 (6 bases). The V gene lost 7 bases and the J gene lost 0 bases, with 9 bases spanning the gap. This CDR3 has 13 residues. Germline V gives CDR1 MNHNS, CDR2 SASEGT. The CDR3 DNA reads TGTGCCAGCAAGCCAGGGGTGAACACTGAAGCTTTCTTT. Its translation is CASKPGVNTEAFF.

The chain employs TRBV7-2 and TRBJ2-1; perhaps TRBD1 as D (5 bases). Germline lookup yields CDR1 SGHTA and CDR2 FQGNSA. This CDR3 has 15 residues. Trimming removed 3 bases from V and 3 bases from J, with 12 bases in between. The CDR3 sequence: CASSFQGGNYNEQFF. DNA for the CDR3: TGTGCCAGCAGCTTCCAGGGCGGAAACTACAATGAGCAGTTCTTC.

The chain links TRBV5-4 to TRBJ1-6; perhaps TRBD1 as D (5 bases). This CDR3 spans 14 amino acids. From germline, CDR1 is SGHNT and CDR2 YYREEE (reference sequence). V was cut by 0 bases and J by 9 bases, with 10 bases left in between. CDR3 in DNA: TGTGCCAGCAGCTTGGGGGGGACGGGTTCACCCCTCCACTTT. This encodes CASSLGGTGSPLHF.

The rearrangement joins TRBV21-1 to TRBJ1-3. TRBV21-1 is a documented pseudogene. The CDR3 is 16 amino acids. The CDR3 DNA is TGTGCCAGCACCTCGCGGGGGCCTGACTCTGGAAACACCATATATTTT. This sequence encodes CASTSRGPDSGNTIYF.

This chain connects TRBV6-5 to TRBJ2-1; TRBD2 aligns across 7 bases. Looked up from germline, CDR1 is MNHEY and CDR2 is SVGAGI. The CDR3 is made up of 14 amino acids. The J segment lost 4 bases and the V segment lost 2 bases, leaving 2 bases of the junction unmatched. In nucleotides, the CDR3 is TGTGCCAGCAGTTACGGGACTATTTACAATGAGCAGTTCTTC. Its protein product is CASSYGTIYNEQFF.

The CDR3 protein is CASSDDLYEQYF. CDR3 sequence (DNA): TGTGCCAGTAGTGACGATCTATACGAGCAGTACTTC. The chain links TRBV19 to TRBJ2-7, with D uncertain. The CDR3 consists of 12 residues. Looked up from germline, CDR1 is LNHDA and CDR2 is SQIVND (reference sequence). V lost 5 bases, J lost 4 bases, and 9 bases lay in between.

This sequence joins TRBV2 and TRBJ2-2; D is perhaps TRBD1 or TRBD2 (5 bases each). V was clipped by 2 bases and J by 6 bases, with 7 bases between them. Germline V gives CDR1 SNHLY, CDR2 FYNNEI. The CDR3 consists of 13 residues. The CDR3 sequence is CASSERDPGELFF. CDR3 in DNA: TGTGCCAGCAGTGAAAGGGACCCCGGGGAGCTGTTTTTT.

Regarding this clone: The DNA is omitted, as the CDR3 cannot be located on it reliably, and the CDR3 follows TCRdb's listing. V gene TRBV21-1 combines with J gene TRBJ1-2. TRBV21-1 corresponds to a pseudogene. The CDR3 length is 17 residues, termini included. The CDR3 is CASSKAAGSHSVRGYTF.

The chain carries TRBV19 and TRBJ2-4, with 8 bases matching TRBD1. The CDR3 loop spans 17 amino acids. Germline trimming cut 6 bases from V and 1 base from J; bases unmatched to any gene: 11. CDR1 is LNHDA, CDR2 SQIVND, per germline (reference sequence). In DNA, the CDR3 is TGTGCCAGTAGCGATGGCGACAGGGGTACGGCCAAAAACATTCAGTACTTC. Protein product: CASSDGDRGTAKNIQYF.

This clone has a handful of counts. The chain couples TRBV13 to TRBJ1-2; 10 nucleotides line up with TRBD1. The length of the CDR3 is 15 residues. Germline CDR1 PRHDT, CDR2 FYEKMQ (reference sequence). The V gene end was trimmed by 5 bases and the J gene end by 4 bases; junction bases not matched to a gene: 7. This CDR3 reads CASSTPGQGSYGYTF. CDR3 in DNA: TGTGCCAGCAGCACGCCGGGACAGGGGAGCTATGGCTACACCTTC.

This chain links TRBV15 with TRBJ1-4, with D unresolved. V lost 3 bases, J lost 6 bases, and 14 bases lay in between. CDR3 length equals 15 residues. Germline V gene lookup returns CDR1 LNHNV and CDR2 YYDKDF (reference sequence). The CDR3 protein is CATSSRRELDEKLFF. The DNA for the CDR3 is TGTGCCACCAGCAGTCGACGGGAGTTAGATGAAAAACTGTTTTTT. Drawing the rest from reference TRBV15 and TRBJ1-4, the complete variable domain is DAMVIQNPRYQVTQFGKPVTLSCSQTLNHNVMYWYQQKSSQAPKLLFHYYDKDFNNEADTPDNFQSRRPNTSFCFLDIRSPGLGDTAMYLCATSSRRELDEKLFFGSGTQLSVL.